One T cell receptor (beta chain) is described in this entry. Its antigen remains unidentified. V was shortened by 0 bases and J by 4 bases, with 13 bases between the two germline ends. Looked up from germline, CDR1 is SEHNR and CDR2 is FQNEAQ (reference sequence). The CDR3 runs to 16 residues. The record originates from a study of response to subunit inactivated influenza vaccine. Points from the study as a whole: T cells newly recruited by each seasonal influenza vaccination are few, the authors suggested.

Each CDR3 protein gets one entry after TCRdb re-called the RT-PCR reads with MiXCR. The data contain fewer than 700,000 distinct CDR3 sequences, 10% to 15% of them singletons. V is TRBV7-9 and J is TRBJ1-3, with a weak D call TRBD1 (6 bases). The input for sequencing was PBMCs from blood, taken about 40 days after vaccination. This TCR was recovered from a man aged 45-65 years who received an inactivated influenza vaccine. CDR3 in amino acids: CASSLAGHTAGNTIYF. CDR3 in DNA: TGTGCCAGCAGCTTAGCGGGACACACTGCGGGAAACACCATATATTTT.